This TCR beta chain was captured by sequencing in a study of cytomegalovirus exposure and HLA in healthy donors (dated by TCRdb to the late 2010s). Regarding the study in general: According to an earlier analysis of 587 of the donors, some 180 million T cells yielded 90 million to 140 million unique TCR beta sequences and 276 Gb of sequence data. An early release covering approximately 600 HLA-typed donors comprised approximately 290 gigabases of sequencing data and around 86 million unique TCR sequences. Among the approximately 430 genotyped donors, approximately 77% belonged to the genetic ancestry cluster associated with self-reported Caucasian donors. The study was designed to test whether signatures of past pathogen exposure could be identified by cataloging public T cell receptors. The T cell repertoires of under 750 subjects were profiled by immunosequencing and related to cytomegalovirus serostatus. In addition to the first cohort of 666 subjects, a separate validation cohort of 130 or so different subjects was used. To predict cytomegalovirus infection status, the study brought together high-throughput TCR immunosequencing, statistical association of individual TCRs with disease status, and machine learning. To study patterns of TCR occurrence, a later analysis re-analyzed previously published TCR beta repertoires from 666 donors and added high-resolution HLA genotyping. Rather than drawing on any new phenotypic data, the later analysis identified candidate immune exposures from TCR beta sequences and the way those sequences occurred across donors. An earlier analysis of several hundred of the donors used high-throughput TCR beta sequencing to judge whether each TCR beta V gene segment behaved as functional or pseudogenic. Donor age, sex, ethnicity and CMV serostatus were compiled together with the repertoire data. Genome-wide SNP genotypes for about three fifths of the roughly 670 donors were used in a later genetic analysis, which treated that subset as a discovery cohort. All discovery cohort repertoires had been generated on a single sequencing platform. Both class I and class II loci were covered by HLA typing, at four-digit resolution. Typing coverage differed by locus: A, B, C, DRB1 and DQB1 were typed in roughly 620-630 donors, DQA1 in 500 to 550, DPA1 in around 600, and DPB1 in approximately 450. Roughly 5 DR-DQ haplotypes were handled as single units for association and clustering because linkage in the cohort was strong. On average, roughly 240,000 unique TCR beta nucleotide sequences were sequenced per donor among 398 genotyped donors of the cohort, with roughly 18% of those sequences being non-productive. Here is what the overall study found, with its caveats: About 17 rarely observed V segments, including chromosome 9 orphons, were excluded from the earlier analysis of approximately 600 of the donors because counts were too low. The authors suggested that the approach could potentially be extended to other disease states and immunological phenotypes. A group of highly shared sequence variants was considered likely to be a technical artifact of the sequencing pipeline. A later genetic analysis associated a missense DCLRE1C variant with V-gene and J-gene trimming of TCR beta chains, and an independent cohort replicated the association. A further reported finding was that TCR beta sequences accurately predicted the HLA-A and HLA-B alleles for most subjects in the first cohort. The only immune exposure information available for the cohort was CMV serostatus. At a false discovery rate of 0.05, a later analysis linked 15,000 to 20,000 TCR beta sequences to specific HLA alleles. A few of the identified cytomegalovirus-associated TCR beta chains were confirmed in vitro to be specific for cytomegalovirus antigens. Several of the top co-occurrence clusters appeared to be linked to parvovirus B19, influenza, CMV and Epstein-Barr virus, according to a later analysis. Roughly uniform sequencing depth across donors was assumed in presence/absence analyses, although this assumption may not hold. Broadly in line with IMGT annotations, most TCR beta V segments showed up in productive rearrangements about 87% or about 30% of the time in an earlier analysis of about 500 of the donors. The classifier was reported to diagnose cytomegalovirus status with high specificity and sensitivity in both the original cohort and the validation cohort. The 87-base-pair reads could not distinguish some IMGT-functional V segments, including TRBV6-2 and TRBV6-3, so those segments were excluded. Compared with the approximately 670-donor mean, donors in an Asian-associated ancestry cluster had fewer N-insertions in productive TCRs, according to a later genetic analysis. Correlated functional status among segregating V segments might reflect linkage disequilibrium, but an unknown experimental factor could not be ruled out. According to a later analysis, most CMV-associated TCR beta chains appeared to be HLA-restricted, and the HLA associations seemed to be driven largely by CMV exposure. When HLA alleles, especially DR and DQ, strongly co-occurred, attributing TCR associations to individual alleles was difficult. In this cohort, only TCR beta chains were sequenced, and detectable features were limited by the absence of alpha or paired-chain data. In a later analysis, the rate of TCR association differed among HLA loci, with DRB1 alleles having the most associated TCRs and HLA-C alleles having the fewest. The study gave a list of 150 to 200 TCR beta chains associated with cytomegalovirus. HLA typing was unavailable for some donors at each locus, so association tests used only the typed subset. In a later analysis, HLA-associated TCR beta chains showed more clonal expansion and lower generation probabilities than non-associated chains that were equally common. Across donors, most TCR sequences were observed very rarely, whereas some public TCRs were present in many individuals.

In total, roughly 670 healthy bone marrow donors made up the cohort. All cohort members were sampled while nominally healthy, although unrecorded immune exposures were likely present. The donor tested CMV seronegative and was one of the 352 seronegative cohort members. Each donor provided a peripheral blood sample, and peripheral blood mononuclear cells were used for TCR beta sequencing. The Qiagen DNeasy Blood Extraction Kit was used to extract genomic DNA from the blood cell samples. Comment on this clone: Its antigen is unknown. No much larger clonotype is one base removed from it; base qualities were not supplied.

At the junction V is shortened by 7 bases and J by 2 bases; bases outside the gene matches: 7. The CDR3 measures 15 amino acids from cysteine to phenylalanine. The read is trimmed to its CDR3 DNA, 45 bases read in frame from base 1. Reading the germline V gene gives CDR1 SQVTM and CDR2 ANQGSEA. The receptor library was made with the immunoSEQ multiplex PCR assay. The multiplex PCR relied on a mix of 60 forward primers for TCR Vbeta segments and 13 reverse primers for TCR Jbeta segments. A multiplex PCR assay on genomic DNA amplified the CDR3 region of rearranged TCR beta genes. The Illumina HiSeq System was used to sequence the amplified TCR beta libraries as 87-base-pair reads. The paper's data handling went like this. In a later analysis, 77 million or so unique TCR beta chains were counted across the 650 to 700 repertoires, and around 10 million of these chains were shared by at least two donors. Raw reads were error-corrected and collapsed into unique sequences by a nearest-neighbor algorithm in which closely related sequences were merged to remove PCR and sequencing errors. To assign V, D and J gene segments, CDR3 sequences were aligned to IMGT reference sequences. For a sequence to be retained, a match of at least six nucleotides was required to both a V gene segment and a J gene segment. A rearrangement was called productive if the CDR3 had no stop codons and remained in frame with V and J, and every other rearrangement was called non-productive. Following IMGT convention, CDR3 was defined as the stretch from the second conserved V-encoded cysteine to the conserved J-encoded phenylalanine. The earlier analysis of about 610 of the donors excluded any sequence lacking an unambiguous match to a single V gene segment. An earlier analysis of fewer than 650 of the donors classified V segments as functional when productive rearrangements were above 56.7% and as segregating when the standard deviation between donors was above 5%. To diagnose cytomegalovirus status from the catalog of TCR beta chain sequences, a statistical classification framework was built. A later analysis assigned V and J genes by comparing TCR nucleotide sequences with IMGT/GENE-DB human TR gene sequences. A later analysis assigned CDR3 sequences and most-parsimonious VDJ recombination scenarios with the TCRdist pipeline. In a later analysis, each TCR beta chain was defined by its CDR3 amino acid sequence together with its V-gene family, and reads without a unique V-gene family were excluded. In a later analysis, fewer than 600 highly shared, low-generation-probability nucleotide sequences were removed to address suspected cross-contamination and a sequencing artifact. In a later analysis, a clonal expansion index was calculated for each public chain from normalized within-repertoire ranks of inferred template counts. A later analysis computed generation probabilities with a VDJ recombination model fitted to out-of-frame rearrangements, and checked the results against IGoR. In a later analysis, hypergeometric tests were used to score TCR-TCR, TCR-HLA and TCR-CMV co-occurrence, with a repertoire-size bias correction applied to TCR pairs. A later analysis estimated false discovery rates by permuting HLA or CMV assignments 20 times. In a later analysis, co-occurring TCRs were grouped with DBSCAN, and TCRdist sequence similarity was added when clustering was performed within HLA-allele-positive subsets. Co-occurrence clustering excluded repertoires with fewer than 30,000 or more than 120,000 public chains, plus five with anomalous nucleotide sharing. As stored in TCRdb, this immuneACCESS dataset retains in-frame rearrangements with V and J assigned. A fraction of the clones does not appear; measured against another copy, unresolved V genes explain less than half of the discrepancy, and the remainder lacks a known reason. That table is the source of V, J and clone size, and D and trimming were worked out from the DNA. For this sample the table gives 70,000 to 95,000 clones, of which around 81% were detected only once. The top ten hold approximately 1% of the sample.

What was sequenced was PBMCs. The chain is encoded by TRBV29-1 joined to TRBJ2-7, with 14 middle bases fitting TRBD2. This sequence was found in a male donor in good health and CMV-seronegative. The CDR3 has the sequence CSAGTSGRGAYEQYF. The bases read TGCAGCGCCGGGACTAGCGGGAGAGGCGCCTACGAGCAGTACTTC.